These T cell receptor beta chains were read from a single sample in a study of blood T cell repertoires in COVID-19. Libraries were prepared by immunoSEQ multiplex PCR; TCRdb keeps only in-frame clonotypes and omits some of them. Counted here are around 340,000 clones, 86% occurring once; the ten biggest clones make up 7% to 7.5%. Source material: peripheral blood. Receptor source: a woman in her sixties or seventies with COVID-19, enrolled during active disease. CDR3s include the opening cysteine and the closing phenylalanine or tryptophan. The order of the fields is J gene, D gene, V gene, clone size, CDR3 DNA, CDR3 protein. A D gene is named only where the DNA matches it firmly. Size is omitted from some rows. Given values are once, few, many or a class for expanded clones.

j_call: TRBJ2-2; d_call: TRBD1; v_call: TRBV7-6; clone_size: .; cdr3_nt: TGTGCCAGCAGCTTAGCGCGAGGACAGGGGACGGCCGGGGAGCTGTTTTTT; cdr3_aa: CASSLARGQGTAGELFF
j_call: TRBJ2-3; d_call: .; v_call: TRBV1; clone_size: .; cdr3_nt: TGCACCAGCAGCCAAACTAGCGGGGGGGGAACAGATACGCAGTATTTT; cdr3_aa: CTSSQTSGGGTDTQYF
j_call: TRBJ2-3; d_call: TRBD1; v_call: TRBV11-3; clone_size: .; cdr3_nt: TGTGCCAGCAGCCCGGGACAGGGGGCCACAGATACGCAGTATTTT; cdr3_aa: CASSPGQGATDTQYF
j_call: TRBJ2-4; d_call: TRBD1; v_call: TRBV11-3; clone_size: .; cdr3_nt: TGTGCCAGCAGCTTAGAACATTACGGACAGGGGGCGAGAGCCAAAAACATTCAGTACTTC; cdr3_aa: CASSLEHYGQGARAKNIQYF
j_call: TRBJ1-2; d_call: TRBD1; v_call: TRBV5-1; clone_size: .; cdr3_nt: TGCGCCAGCAGCCCCGACAGGGAGTATGCGGGCTACACCTTC; cdr3_aa: CASSPDREYAGYTF
j_call: TRBJ1-2; d_call: .; v_call: TRBV18; clone_size: many; cdr3_nt: TGTGCCAGCTCACCACGCGCGGACACTAACTATGGCTACACCTTC; cdr3_aa: CASSPRADTNYGYTF
j_call: TRBJ1-4; d_call: TRBD1; v_call: TRBV6-2/TRBV6-3; clone_size: .; cdr3_nt: TGTGCCAGCAGTCGCGGTCGGACAGGGGAGGAAAAACTGTTTTTT; cdr3_aa: CASSRGRTGEEKLFF
j_call: TRBJ2-7; d_call: TRBD2; v_call: TRBV7-2; clone_size: .; cdr3_nt: TGTGCCAGCAGATTTACTAGCGGGGGTCCCTACGAGCAGTACTTC; cdr3_aa: CASRFTSGGPYEQYF
j_call: TRBJ1-5; d_call: .; v_call: TRBV27; clone_size: .; cdr3_nt: TGTGCCAGCAGTTGGTTCAGGGGTGAGCCCCAGCATTTT; cdr3_aa: CASSWFRGEPQHF
j_call: TRBJ2-5; d_call: .; v_call: TRBV3-1/TRBV3-2; clone_size: .; cdr3_nt: TGTGCCAGCAGCCAGGACAGTGAAGAGACCCAGTACTTC; cdr3_aa: CASSQDSEETQYF
j_call: TRBJ1-2; d_call: .; v_call: TRBV7-2; clone_size: once; cdr3_nt: TGTGCCAGCAGCTTAGTTGGAGGCAGTACGAGCTATGGCTACACCTTC; cdr3_aa: CASSLVGGSTSYGYTF
j_call: TRBJ2-7; d_call: TRBD1; v_call: TRBV30; clone_size: .; cdr3_nt: TGTGCCTGGGATCCCGGACAGGGGGCTTCCTACGAGCAGTACTTC; cdr3_aa: CAWDPGQGASYEQYF
j_call: TRBJ1-5; d_call: .; v_call: TRBV6-2/TRBV6-3; clone_size: .; cdr3_nt: TGTGCCAGCAGTTACACATCGCAGCAGCCCCAGCATTTT; cdr3_aa: CASSYTSQQPQHF
j_call: TRBJ2-1; d_call: .; v_call: TRBV3-1/TRBV3-2; clone_size: .; cdr3_nt: TGTGCCAGCAGCCAAGATACGCTAGCCAGGGAGCAGTTCTTC; cdr3_aa: CASSQDTLAREQFF
j_call: TRBJ1-5; d_call: TRBD1; v_call: TRBV27; clone_size: .; cdr3_nt: TGTGCCAGCAGGGGGACAGGAAATCAGCCCCAGCATTTT; cdr3_aa: CASRGTGNQPQHF
j_call: TRBJ1-2; d_call: .; v_call: TRBV2; clone_size: .; cdr3_nt: TGTGCCAGCGTGGCAGGGGAAGTATTGGGCTACACCTTC; cdr3_aa: CASVAGEVLGYTF
j_call: TRBJ2-3; d_call: TRBD2; v_call: TRBV6-4; clone_size: once; cdr3_nt: TGTGCCAGCAGTTCACTAGCGGGGAACACAGATACGCAGTATTTT; cdr3_aa: CASSSLAGNTDTQYF
j_call: TRBJ1-5; d_call: .; v_call: TRBV6-5; clone_size: .; cdr3_nt: TGTGCCAGCAGCCAGGACACTTTCGATCAGCCCCAGCATTTT; cdr3_aa: CASSQDTFDQPQHF
j_call: TRBJ1-6; d_call: .; v_call: TRBV10-1; clone_size: .; cdr3_nt: TGCGCCAGCAGAAACACCAGGACACCTTCAAAGTTTGATAATTCACCCCTCCACTTT; cdr3_aa: CASRNTRTPSKFDNSPLHF
j_call: TRBJ1-1; d_call: .; v_call: TRBV5-6; clone_size: once; cdr3_nt: TGTGCCAGCAGCTCGGGCGGGATGAACACTGAAGCTTTCTTT; cdr3_aa: CASSSGGMNTEAFF
j_call: TRBJ2-5; d_call: TRBD2; v_call: TRBV13; clone_size: .; cdr3_nt: TGTGCCAGCAGCTCGGATAGCGGGGGCGCCCAATACTTC; cdr3_aa: CASSSDSGGAQYF
j_call: TRBJ1-2; d_call: .; v_call: TRBV19; clone_size: .; cdr3_nt: TGTGCCAGTAGTACTCCCGGACAGACCTATGGCTACACCTTC; cdr3_aa: CASSTPGQTYGYTF
j_call: TRBJ2-7; d_call: TRBD2; v_call: TRBV27; clone_size: .; cdr3_nt: TGTGCCAGCAAATTGGGACTAGCGGGGGGTCACGAGCAGTACTTC; cdr3_aa: CASKLGLAGGHEQYF
j_call: TRBJ1-1; d_call: .; v_call: TRBV14; clone_size: .; cdr3_nt: TGTGCCAGCAGCCCCCCGGGGGGTACGGAGGCGGATTTCTTT; cdr3_aa: CASSPPGGTEADFF
j_call: TRBJ1-5; d_call: .; v_call: TRBV2; clone_size: .; cdr3_nt: TGTGCCAGCGAAGGGACAAATCAGCCCCAGCATTTT; cdr3_aa: CASEGTNQPQHF
j_call: TRBJ1-2; d_call: .; v_call: TRBV5-4; clone_size: .; cdr3_nt: TGTGCCAGCAGCTTGTACGGGGTTAACTATGGCTACACCTTC; cdr3_aa: CASSLYGVNYGYTF
j_call: TRBJ1-4; d_call: .; v_call: TRBV30; clone_size: .; cdr3_nt: TGTGCCTGGAGTGGGCGGCCGGCTAATGAAAAACTGTTTTTT; cdr3_aa: CAWSGRPANEKLFF
j_call: TRBJ2-5; d_call: TRBD1; v_call: TRBV6-2/TRBV6-3; clone_size: .; cdr3_nt: TGTGCCAGCAGTGCCCGGGACAGGGGGCACCAAGAGACCCAGTACTTC; cdr3_aa: CASSARDRGHQETQYF
j_call: TRBJ2-1; d_call: .; v_call: TRBV7-2; clone_size: .; cdr3_nt: TGTGCCAGCAGCTTAGTGTTCCAGGGATGGGGCAATGAGCAGTTCTTC; cdr3_aa: CASSLVFQGWGNEQFF
j_call: TRBJ1-1; d_call: .; v_call: TRBV30; clone_size: .; cdr3_nt: TGTGCCTGGAGACAGGGGAACACTGAAGCTTTCTTT; cdr3_aa: CAWRQGNTEAFF
j_call: TRBJ1-2; d_call: .; v_call: TRBV11-2; clone_size: .; cdr3_nt: TGTGCCAGCAGCTTAGTGGGGCAGACCTATGGCTACACCTTC; cdr3_aa: CASSLVGQTYGYTF
j_call: TRBJ2-2; d_call: TRBD1; v_call: TRBV9; clone_size: .; cdr3_nt: TGTGCCAGCAGCGCCGAGGACAGGGGGCTTCTCACCGGGGAGCTGTTTTTT; cdr3_aa: CASSAEDRGLLTGELFF
j_call: TRBJ2-3; d_call: .; v_call: TRBV5-6; clone_size: .; cdr3_nt: TGTGCCAGCAGCTTTCTAAAGGACCCTGGACTTCGCACAGATACGCAGTATTTT; cdr3_aa: CASSFLKDPGLRTDTQYF
j_call: TRBJ2-1; d_call: .; v_call: TRBV19; clone_size: .; cdr3_nt: TGTGCCAGTAGTACCCGAACTCAAGCGACCTACAATGAGCAGTTCTTC; cdr3_aa: CASSTRTQATYNEQFF
j_call: TRBJ1-2; d_call: .; v_call: TRBV6-5; clone_size: .; cdr3_nt: TGTGCCAGCAGTTACACCCCGGCGAGGGGAGGGTATGGCTACACCTTC; cdr3_aa: CASSYTPARGGYGYTF
j_call: TRBJ2-1; d_call: TRBD2; v_call: TRBV7-3; clone_size: .; cdr3_nt: TGTGCCAGCAGCACCGGGACTAGCGGATACAATGAGCAGTTCTTC; cdr3_aa: CASSTGTSGYNEQFF
j_call: TRBJ2-7; d_call: TRBD1; v_call: TRBV4-1; clone_size: .; cdr3_nt: TGCGCCAGCAGCCATAGACAGGGGACCTACGAGCAGTACTTC; cdr3_aa: CASSHRQGTYEQYF
j_call: TRBJ2-2; d_call: TRBD2; v_call: TRBV5-1; clone_size: .; cdr3_nt: TGCGCCAGCAGCCCCCTAGCGGGGGCGAACACCGGGGAGCTGTTTTTT; cdr3_aa: CASSPLAGANTGELFF
j_call: TRBJ2-6; d_call: .; v_call: TRBV30; clone_size: .; cdr3_nt: TGTGCCTGGAGTCAGGGTTATGGGGCCAACGTCCTGACTTTC; cdr3_aa: CAWSQGYGANVLTF
j_call: TRBJ1-2; d_call: TRBD1; v_call: TRBV7-2; clone_size: .; cdr3_nt: TGTGCCAGCAGCGGGAGGGACAGGGTTCACGGCTACACCTTC; cdr3_aa: CASSGRDRVHGYTF
j_call: TRBJ1-2; d_call: .; v_call: TRBV11-3; clone_size: .; cdr3_nt: TGTGCCAGCAGCTTGGGGCAGGGATACTATGGCTACACCTTC; cdr3_aa: CASSLGQGYYGYTF
j_call: TRBJ2-1; d_call: TRBD1; v_call: TRBV5-4; clone_size: .; cdr3_nt: TGTGCCAGCAGCAGGACAGGGGGCTATATGGGCTCCTACAATGAGCAGTTCTTC; cdr3_aa: CASSRTGGYMGSYNEQFF
j_call: TRBJ2-3; d_call: TRBD2; v_call: TRBV7-2; clone_size: .; cdr3_nt: TGTGCCAGCAGCCTCATAGCGGGCCTTAGCACAGATACGCAGTATTTT; cdr3_aa: CASSLIAGLSTDTQYF
j_call: TRBJ2-2; d_call: .; v_call: TRBV4-1; clone_size: .; cdr3_nt: TGCGCCAGCAGCCAAGAAGGGGGGGTCGGGGAGCTGTTTTTT; cdr3_aa: CASSQEGGVGELFF
j_call: TRBJ2-2; d_call: TRBD1; v_call: TRBV5-1; clone_size: few; cdr3_nt: TGCGCCAGCAGCTTGGCCGGGGACAGGGGGTCCACCGGGGAGCTGTTTTTT; cdr3_aa: CASSLAGDRGSTGELFF
j_call: TRBJ1-2; d_call: .; v_call: TRBV4-3; clone_size: .; cdr3_nt: TGCGCCAGCAGCCAAGATGTCGGGGGACGTAGTTATGGCTACACCTTC; cdr3_aa: CASSQDVGGRSYGYTF
j_call: TRBJ2-7; d_call: TRBD2; v_call: TRBV4-3; clone_size: .; cdr3_nt: TGCGCCAGCAGCCCAGGGACTAGCGGGGGCCAACCTACCTACGAGCAGTACTTC; cdr3_aa: CASSPGTSGGQPTYEQYF
j_call: TRBJ2-1; d_call: TRBD1; v_call: TRBV5-1; clone_size: few; cdr3_nt: TGCGCCAGCAGCTTGGGGGACAGGGGGTCCTACAATGAGCAGTTCTTC; cdr3_aa: CASSLGDRGSYNEQFF
j_call: TRBJ2-7; d_call: .; v_call: TRBV28; clone_size: .; cdr3_nt: TGTGCCAGCAGTTCGGGGGCAGGGGGGACCTACGAGCAGTACTTC; cdr3_aa: CASSSGAGGTYEQYF
j_call: TRBJ1-2; d_call: .; v_call: TRBV6-5; clone_size: .; cdr3_nt: TGTGCCAGCAGTTCGGACAGTGACCCCCATGGCTACACCTTC; cdr3_aa: CASSSDSDPHGYTF
j_call: TRBJ1-1; d_call: .; v_call: TRBV6-2/TRBV6-3; clone_size: .; cdr3_nt: TGTGCCAGCAGTTGGACATATCGGAACACTGAAGCTTTCTTT; cdr3_aa: CASSWTYRNTEAFF